The next 11 T cell receptor beta chains were all read from a single sample in a study of cytomegalovirus exposure and HLA in healthy donors. The PCR was carried out with 60 Vbeta primers and 13 Jbeta primers. Only in-frame clones appear in the TCRdb table, and some are missing; sequencing was by immunoSEQ multiplex PCR. The sample records approximately 99,000 clones, about four fifths being singletons. The sample was PBMCs. These receptors were collected from a man between 40 and 49 years old in good health and CMV-seropositive.

CDR3 amino acids: CASSLDSAGAFF. CDR3 nucleotides: TGTGCCAGCAGCTTAGACAGTGCTGGCGCTTTCTTT. The genes are TRBV11-2 and TRBJ1-1; D is uncertain. The CDR3 covers 12 residues. Germline CDR1 SGHAT, CDR2 FQNNGV. V lost 0 bases to trimming and J lost 11 bases, with 10 bases between them.

The chain links TRBV18 to TRBJ2-5; 8 nucleotides match TRBD1. The V and J ends lost 2 bases and 5 bases, in that order; junction bases with no gene match: 4. CDR1 and CDR2 (germline): KGHSH, LQKENI. This CDR3 has 14 residues. The CDR3 spells CASSPDRGRETQYF. The CDR3 bases are TGTGCCAGCTCACCAGACAGGGGTAGGGAGACCCAGTACTTC.

The chain links TRBV20-1 to TRBJ2-1, with 10 bases that match TRBD2. In germline, CDR1 is DFQATT, CDR2 SNEGSKA (reference sequence). This CDR3 has 11 residues. J gave up 9 bases and V 6 bases, and 2 bases lay outside the gene matches. Here the CDR3 DNA reads TGCAGTGCCCTAGCGGGGGTTGAGCAGTTCTTC. It is translated as CSALAGVEQFF.

V gene TRBV10-3 combines with J gene TRBJ1-5; D ambiguous. The CDR3 sequence is 13 residues long. V lost 2 bases, J lost 1 base, and 3 bases lay in between. CDR1 and CDR2 from the germline V gene are ENHRY and SYGVKD. CDR3: CAISEQSNQPQHF. The DNA for the CDR3 is TGTGCCATCAGTGAGCAGAGCAATCAGCCCCAGCATTTT.

The rearrangement uses TRBV28 and TRBJ1-1, with TRBD1 matching over 10 bases. Germline V gene lookup returns CDR1 MDHEN and CDR2 SYDVKM. There are 16 residues in the CDR3. J lost 5 bases, V lost 6 bases, and 12 bases had no gene match. The CDR3 DNA reads as TGTGCCAGCAGCCCCTGGGTGACAGGGGGCCGGACTGAAGCTTTCTTT. Protein: CASSPWVTGGRTEAFF. The whole variable domain, remainder taken from reference TRBV28 and TRBJ1-1, is DVKVTQSSRYLVKRTGEKVFLECVQDMDHENMFWYRQDPGLGLRLIYFSYDVKMKEKGDIPEGYSVSREKKERFSLILESASTNQTSMYLCASSPWVTGGRTEAFFGQGTRLTVV.

The chain recombines TRBV18 with TRBJ2-5; 10 bases map to TRBD2. The tail of the sequence fits TRBJ2-7 better, so the J call may be wrong. The germline CDR1 and CDR2 sequences are KGHSH and LQKENI. This CDR3 has 19 residues. CDR3 nucleotides: TGTGCCAGCTCACCACCGACCCAACTAGCGGGAATACGGGGCTACGAGCAGTACTTC. Its protein product is CASSPPTQLAGIRGYEQYF.

The rearrangement uses TRBV5-1 and TRBJ1-2, with D uncertain. V lost 4 bases and J 0 bases, leaving 19 bases between the germline ends. This CDR3 contains 17 residues. Germline CDR1 and CDR2: SGHRS and YFSETQ. In DNA, the CDR3 is TGCGCCAGCAGCCCTTTAAGAGGGCCAAACTCTAACTATGGCTACACCTTC. It codes for CASSPLRGPNSNYGYTF.

J is TRBJ1-6 and V is TRBV19; D not resolved. The CDR3 is 14 residues long. V was cut by 6 bases and J by 0 bases, with 6 bases left in between. Germline loops: CDR1 LNHDA, CDR2 SQIVND (reference sequence). CDR3: CASSLSSYNSPLHF. The CDR3 DNA follows: TGTGCCAGTAGCCTCAGCTCCTATAATTCACCCCTCCACTTT.

This clone was detected only a few times. The V call is TRBV19, the J call TRBJ1-5, with D possibly being TRBD1 (5 bases). Deletions cut 7 bases from V and 6 bases from J, with 19 bases between. The CDR3 runs 15 residues. CDR1 and CDR2 from the germline V gene are LNHDA and SQIVND (reference sequence). CDR3 region: CASTEGSRGGQPQHF. CDR3 sequence (DNA): TGTGCCAGTACCGAGGGGTCACGGGGAGGTCAGCCCCAGCATTTT. The full variable domain, its missing parts supplied by reference TRBV19 and TRBJ1-5, is DGGITQSPKYLFRKEGQNVTLSCEQNLNHDAMYWYRQDPGQGLRLIYYSQIVNDFQKGDIAEGYSVSREKKESFPLTVTSAQKNPTAFYLCASTEGSRGGQPQHFGDGTRLSIL.

The gene calls are TRBV25-1 and TRBJ1-6; 8 bases are shared with TRBD1. Germline CDR1 and CDR2: MGHDK and SYGVNS. With V trimmed by 3 bases and J by 8 bases, 6 bases remained unmatched. The CDR3 is 15 residues long. The CDR3 sequence is CASSEVRGLHSPLHF. The CDR3, as DNA: TGTGCCAGCAGTGAGGTCAGGGGGCTTCATTCACCCCTCCACTTT.

This clone was observed a few times. The chain couples TRBV7-9 to TRBJ1-1, with D possibly being TRBD1 (5 bases). The CDR3 loop spans 12 amino acids. The V end lost 1 base, the J end lost 11 bases, and 11 bases lay between the germline ends. Germline CDR1 reads SEHNR; CDR2 reads FQNEAQ (reference sequence). This chain's CDR3 is CASSLGTGEAFF. The DNA for the CDR3 is TGTGCCAGCAGCTTAGGTACAGGTGAGGCTTTCTTT.